Sequencing of this T cell receptor (beta chain) was carried out in a study of CD8 T cells in ankylosing spondylitis. The germline gives CDR1 SQVTM, CDR2 ANQGSEA. Trimming shortened V by 2 bases and J by 1 base, and 11 bases separated the two germline ends. The CDR3 consists of 14 residues. General study results and limits: Prior literature has documented some motif variants in synovial fluid and blood from reactive arthritis. Characteristic of ankylosing spondylitis blood, it appeared, was a TCR beta motif comprising several highly homologous variants.

Using quantitative 5'-RACE with molecular barcodes, the authors made TCR beta libraries. One entry per CDR3 protein, called by TCRdb with MiXCR from the 5' RACE reads. The sample includes 250,000 or so distinct CDR3 sequences, over 15% of them seen just once. This clonotype appeared a few times. Its antigen is as yet unknown. Input material: blood, either unsorted or a sorted T cell fraction (not recorded which). The chain uses TRBV29-1 and TRBJ1-1, with D possibly TRBD1 on 6 matching bases. The TCR sequence derives from a male donor with ankylosing spondylitis or in good health (not recorded which). In nucleotides, the CDR3 is TGCAGCGTTGAAAAGGGGGGTTCGAACACTGAAGCTTTCTTT. Amino acids: CSVEKGGSNTEAFF.